This T cell receptor (beta chain) was identified during a study of blood T cell repertoires in COVID-19. Study background: Acute-phase and convalescent COVID-19 samples originated in the United States, Italy and Spain. PBMCs, B-cell-depleted T cells, or T cells were the source of the cDNA or gDNA that made up the material.

Germline CDR1 reads LNHDA; CDR2 reads SQIVND (reference sequence). The V and J ends lost 7 bases and 5 bases, in that order; junction bases with no gene match: 10. CDR3 size: 15 residues. Authors' methods: Amplification of reference gene primers was used by the study to estimate nucleated cell counts. Repertoires were generated with immunoSEQ multiplex PCR, while TCRdb's copy carries only in-frame clones and drops some. Clone size and V and J calls were adopted from that table, with D and trimming inferred from the DNA. This table has roughly 200,000 clones, roughly 90% appearing once. The clonotype originates from a man younger than 35 with active or convalescent COVID-19. V is TRBV19 and J is TRBJ2-1; 8 bases are a match to TRBD2. What was sequenced was peripheral blood. In DNA form, the CDR3 reads TGTGCCAGTAAGACCTCCGGGACTAGAGACAATGAGCAGTTCTTC. Translated, it gives CASKTSGTRDNEQFF.